The rows below give T cell receptor beta chains drawn from one sample of a study of cytomegalovirus exposure and HLA in healthy donors. Method: immunoSEQ multiplex PCR; TCRdb's copy keeps in-frame clones and lacks some. Of fewer than 350,000 clones listed, around 90% are singletons. Sample: PBMCs. These receptors originate from a woman aged 18 to 35 in good health and CMV-seronegative. Both conserved end residues are trimmed from each CDR3. Clone size appears in some rows only: once, few, many, or a class for an expanded clone.

clone size: -
V gene: TRBV2
CDR3 protein: ASSLDRGISNYGYT

clone size: -
V gene: TRBV7-9
CDR3 protein: SSSLTAEETQY

clone size: -
V gene: TRBV29-1
CDR3 protein: SVGGTGSYEQY

clone size: -
V gene: TRBV9
CDR3 protein: ASNGGGSYEQY

clone size: -
V gene: TRBV30
CDR3 protein: AWAGGPRTDTQY

clone size: -
V gene: TRBV4-1
CDR3 protein: ASSSRTSGGLTDTQY

clone size: -
V gene: TRBV29-1
CDR3 protein: SAQGNYGYT

clone size: once
V gene: TRBV9
CDR3 protein: ASSPGLAGVEQY

clone size: -
V gene: TRBV2
CDR3 protein: ASVRQGSVHEQY

clone size: -
V gene: TRBV5-1
CDR3 protein: ASSLGDIIPGQY

clone size: -
V gene: TRBV5-5
CDR3 protein: ASSPDRAYEQY

clone size: -
V gene: TRBV19
CDR3 protein: ASSNPGGLSTDTQY

clone size: -
V gene: TRBV5-8
CDR3 protein: ASSFVPRVLGNTEAF

clone size: -
V gene: TRBV9
CDR3 protein: ASSVTGGPGETQY

clone size: -
V gene: TRBV15
CDR3 protein: ATRKQNTEAF

clone size: -
V gene: TRBV5-4
CDR3 protein: ASSLGGTATHGGEQY

clone size: -
V gene: TRBV13
CDR3 protein: ASSSRDRGSYEQY

clone size: -
V gene: TRBV27
CDR3 protein: ASSRDTRNYEQY

clone size: -
V gene: TRBV2
CDR3 protein: ASSEEDLAGPQH

clone size: -
V gene: TRBV2
CDR3 protein: ASRDPSGGRRETQY

clone size: -
V gene: TRBV14
CDR3 protein: ASSLHSGGPYQQF

clone size: -
V gene: TRBV5-1
CDR3 protein: ASSLVRGLAGAANTGELF

clone size: -
V gene: TRBV30
CDR3 protein: AWNNERSYEQY

clone size: -
V gene: TRBV15
CDR3 protein: ATSSRDRATYEQY

clone size: -
V gene: TRBV2
CDR3 protein: ASSELTAHPTDTQY

clone size: -
V gene: TRBV7-9
CDR3 protein: ASSSGPGNTIY

clone size: -
V gene: TRBV4-1
CDR3 protein: ASSQVQGMNTEAF

clone size: once
V gene: TRBV30
CDR3 protein: AWSAGQGGKYGNQPQH

clone size: -
V gene: TRBV11-2
CDR3 protein: ASSFEGLLQETQY

clone size: -
V gene: TRBV4-1
CDR3 protein: ASSSMGGGGYT

clone size: -
V gene: TRBV7-8
CDR3 protein: ASSLAGGARETQY

clone size: -
V gene: TRBV7-8
CDR3 protein: ASRGASFGYNSPLH

clone size: -
V gene: TRBV29-1
CDR3 protein: SVSRAGTGGEKLF

clone size: few
V gene: TRBV10-3
CDR3 protein: AISEDRGREQY

clone size: -
V gene: TRBV5-6
CDR3 protein: ASRLGTGDTEAF

clone size: -
V gene: TRBV4-1
CDR3 protein: ASSQGGQVVSEAF

clone size: -
V gene: TRBV18
CDR3 protein: ASSPPVRTGEKLF

clone size: many
V gene: TRBV15
CDR3 protein: ATSVFKVEEGLTYEQY

clone size: -
V gene: TRBV6-5
CDR3 protein: ASYVVNYGYT

clone size: few
V gene: TRBV5-1
CDR3 protein: ASSLAGDGYT

clone size: -
V gene: TRBV7-2
CDR3 protein: ASSRQGDASPLH

clone size: -
V gene: TRBV9
CDR3 protein: ASSVHGQVGNTIY

clone size: -
V gene: TRBV9
CDR3 protein: ASSVVGGEAF

clone size: few
V gene: TRBV4-1
CDR3 protein: ASSQTTGTGVGQY

clone size: -
V gene: TRBV15
CDR3 protein: ATSRDLLRGQGPQH

clone size: few
V gene: TRBV10-3
CDR3 protein: AISESRGNTEAF

clone size: -
V gene: TRBV7-2
CDR3 protein: ASSLIETGNYGYT

clone size: once
V gene: TRBV15
CDR3 protein: ATRRIGGLAGYT

clone size: -
V gene: TRBV6-4
CDR3 protein: ASSEGQNSPLH

clone size: -
V gene: TRBV7-9
CDR3 protein: ASSLGTGAT

clone size: -
V gene: TRBV15
CDR3 protein: ATSSWPSDGARDMGPYGYT